This TCR beta chain was documented in a study of shared clonotypes between healthy human individuals. The trim removed 3 bases at V and 2 bases at J, leaving 7 bases unmatched. Germline CDR1 is SGDLS and CDR2 is YYNGEE. The CDR3 contains 15 residues. TCRdb's copy holds only in-frame clones and misses some; the assay was immunoSEQ multiplex PCR. The sample lists roughly 1.4 million clones; about 98.5% were seen once. The TCR comes from a man aged 25-40 years in good health. This chain links TRBV9 with TRBJ2-7; the match to TRBD1 covers 8 bases. Sequences were obtained from naive CD4+ T cells sorted from blood. This sample's subset: CD45RA+ positively selected. The DNA for the CDR3 is TGTGCCAGCAGCGCTGGACAGGGATTGACCTACGAGCAGTACTTC. Translating it yields CASSAGQGLTYEQYF.